The clone carrying this TCR beta chain was seen many times. Antigen specificity is unknown. CDR1 and CDR2 (germline): DFQATT, SNEGSKA (reference sequence). Unmatched junction bases numbered 9, after V lost 6 bases and J lost 9 bases. This CDR3 region has 14 residues. Patients underwent thyroid surgery, and none had received any treatment before it. The data originate from a study of metastatic and nonmetastatic thyroid tumors. Study results and limitations: Compared with benign nodules, malignant thyroid tumors were reported to have significantly higher TCR beta diversity in both blood and tumor.

Original handling: The study built a papillary thyroid cancer distant-metastasis classifier from CDR3 differences across clinicopathological groups. TCRdb reprocessed the PCR reads using MiXCR. In this record, the V and J calls reflect TCRdb's handling and not the investigators' own analysis. The data contain more than 10,000 clones, about an eighth of them singletons. The sequence was obtained from a female donor with papillary thyroid cancer or a benign thyroid nodule (not recorded which). Some clones in this sample may be carry-over from other donors' samples. The chain combines TRBV20-1 with TRBJ1-6, with TRBD1 identical over 9 bases. Sample: blood. This chain's CDR3 is CSARSGQGGSPLHF. The CDR3 DNA follows: TGCAGTGCGCGCTCGGGACAGGGCGGTTCACCCCTCCACTTT.